The 23 T cell receptor beta chains below all came from one sample that was sequenced in a study of OX40 agonist ivuxolimab in advanced cancers. This table comes from immunoSEQ multiplex PCR, and its TCRdb copy is limited to in-frame clones, with some not included. Here the sample spans almost 65,000 clones, 75% to 85% being singletons. Material: CD4+ or CD8+ T cells sorted from blood, obtained in a trial of the OX40 agonist ivuxolimab. These TCRs come from an adult with an advanced solid tumor such as melanoma, head and neck, liver or kidney cancer.

CDR3 DNA sequence: TGCGCCAGCAGCTTGGACAGGGGGTGGGATGAAAAACTGTTTTTT. Translating it yields CASSLDRGWDEKLFF. V gene TRBV5-1 combines with J gene TRBJ1-4; TRBD1 agrees at 8 bases. CDR1 and CDR2 from the germline V gene are SGHRS and YFSETQ. With V trimmed by 0 bases and J by 6 bases, 4 bases remained unmatched. The CDR3 length is 15 residues.

To note about this clone: The identical CDR3 is also encoded by other nucleotide sequences in the sample. This sequence joins TRBV11-3 and TRBJ2-7; possible D gene TRBD2, 5 bases. This CDR3 has 13 residues. V lost 3 bases and J lost 4, with 10 bases in between. Germline CDR1 and CDR2: SGHNT and YENEEA. This CDR3 is CASSFRTSYEQYF. The CDR3 bases are TGTGCCAGCAGCTTCCGGACTTCATACGAGCAGTACTTC.

This clone has only one observation. The V call is TRBV19, the J call TRBJ2-7; no firm D call. V was trimmed by 5 bases and J by 4 bases, leaving 15 bases between them. CDR1 is LNHDA, CDR2 SQIVND, per germline (reference sequence). CDR3 length equals 14 residues. This CDR3 is CASSVQLGRYEQYF. For the CDR3, the DNA is TGTGCCAGTAGTGTGCAGCTAGGAAGATACGAGCAGTACTTC.

The chain has TRBV5-1 and TRBJ1-1, with D tentatively TRBD1 (5 bases). CDR1 and CDR2 from the germline V gene are SGHRS and YFSETQ. The CDR3 is 14 amino acids. Deletions cut 4 bases from V and 2 bases from J, with 12 bases between. The CDR3 region is CASSTGAINTEAFF. CDR3 sequence (DNA): TGCGCCAGCAGCACCGGGGCTATAAACACTGAAGCTTTCTTT. The full variable domain, in which reference TRBV5-1 and TRBJ1-1 provide the parts outside the CDR3, is KAGVTQTPRYLIKTRGQQVTLSCSPISGHRSVSWYQQTPGQGLQFLFEYFSETQRNKGNFPGRFSGRQFSNSRSEMNVSTLELGDSALYLCASSTGAINTEAFFGQGTRLTVV.

V and J are TRBV10-1 and TRBJ2-2; 7 positions agree with TRBD2. Germline CDR1 is WNHNN and CDR2 is SYGVQD (reference sequence). V gave up 6 bases and J gave up 4 bases; unmatched junction bases: 11. This CDR3 has 16 residues. In DNA, the CDR3 is TGCGCCAGCAGACCGACCGATAGCGGGTCCACCGGGGAGCTGTTTTTT. Its protein product is CASRPTDSGSTGELFF.

This sequence joins TRBV19 and TRBJ2-2, with 16 bases lining up with TRBD2. The V gene end was trimmed by 7 bases and the J gene end by 0 bases; junction bases not matched to a gene: 8. Germline CDR1 reads LNHDA; CDR2 reads SQIVND (reference sequence). The CDR3 runs to 19 residues. This chain's CDR3 is CASTQGGTSGRANTGELFF. As DNA, the CDR3 is TGTGCCAGTACCCAAGGGGGGACTAGCGGGAGGGCGAACACCGGGGAGCTGTTTTTT. Full variable domain (rest looked up from reference TRBV19 and TRBJ2-2): DGGITQSPKYLFRKEGQNVTLSCEQNLNHDAMYWYRQDPGQGLRLIYYSQIVNDFQKGDIAEGYSVSREKKESFPLTVTSAQKNPTAFYLCASTQGGTSGRANTGELFFGEGSRLTVL.

The rearrangement joins TRBV20-1 to TRBJ2-5; D is perhaps TRBD1 (5 bases). This CDR3 spans 11 amino acids. V lost 3 bases and J 9 bases, leaving 11 bases between the germline ends. Germline CDR1 DFQATT, CDR2 SNEGSKA (reference sequence). CDR3 loop: CSARITGAQYF. DNA for the CDR3: TGCAGTGCTAGGATAACAGGTGCCCAGTACTTC.

The genes are TRBV2 and TRBJ2-7; 8 bases agree with TRBD2. The CDR3 is 13 residues long. J lost 5 bases, V lost 8 bases, and 8 bases had no gene match. The germline gives CDR1 SNHLY, CDR2 FYNNEI. This chain's CDR3 is CASAASGSHEQYF. The CDR3 coding sequence is TGTGCCAGCGCAGCTAGCGGGTCCCACGAGCAGTACTTC.

V gene TRBV5-1 combines with J gene TRBJ2-3; tentative D call: TRBD2 (6 bases). Looked up from germline, CDR1 is SGHRS and CDR2 is YFSETQ. Trimming stripped 4 bases from V and 5 bases from J, with 17 bases between. The CDR3 is 15 residues long. The CDR3 loop is CASSPPLAGLDTQYF. For the CDR3, the DNA is TGCGCCAGCAGCCCGCCACTCGCGGGGTTAGATACGCAGTATTTT.

The chain is built from TRBV6-1 and TRBJ2-6; D may be TRBD1 (6 bases). The CDR3 totals 15 residues. V lost 5 bases and J lost 0, with 8 bases in between. Germline assignment: CDR1 MNHNS and CDR2 SASEGT. The CDR3, as DNA: TGTGCCAGCAGTCAACAGGGCTCTGGGGCCAACGTCCTGACTTTC. Protein sequence: CASSQQGSGANVLTF.

V gene TRBV5-6 combines with J gene TRBJ2-7; D gene uncertain. The germline V gene has CDR1 SGHDT and CDR2 YYEEEE. The V end was cut by 2 bases, the J end by 3 bases, with 9 bases between. The CDR3 is 13 residues long. The chain's CDR3 is CASSFNQIYEQYF. CDR3 in DNA: TGTGCCAGCAGCTTCAACCAAATCTACGAGCAGTACTTC.

This chain links TRBV11-2 with TRBJ2-3, with unresolved D. CDR3 length: 11 amino acids. The V and J ends lost 2 bases and 4 bases respectively, with 1 base between them. Germline-derived CDR1 and CDR2 are SGHAT and FQNNGV. The CDR3 reads CASSLSDTQYF. As DNA, the CDR3 is TGTGCCAGCAGCTTATCAGATACGCAGTATTTT.

V gene TRBV6-5 combines with J gene TRBJ1-1, with D uncertain. V lost 10 bases to trimming and J lost 2 bases, with 11 bases between them. Germline assignment: CDR1 MNHEY and CDR2 SVGAGI. This CDR3 contains 12 residues. The CDR3 loop is CAINTDNTEAFF. The DNA for the CDR3 is TGTGCCATCAATACAGACAACACTGAAGCTTTCTTT.

The gene calls are TRBV7-9 and TRBJ2-7, with 7 bases aligning to TRBD1. CDR1 is SEHNR, CDR2 FQNEAQ, per germline (reference sequence). The CDR3 extends over 14 amino acids. V dropped 5 bases and J dropped 5; count of bases not matched to a gene: 9. For the CDR3, the DNA is TGTGCCAGCAGCCGACGCAGCCAGGGGGACGAGCAGTACTTC. This gives the protein CASSRRSQGDEQYF.

A word on this clone: Other DNA sequences in this sample translate to the same CDR3. V gene TRBV5-4 combines with J gene TRBJ1-1; D may be TRBD1 (5 bases). V lost 1 base, J lost 1 base, and 8 bases lay in between. This CDR3 region has 14 residues. The V gene's germline CDR1 is SGHNT and CDR2 YYREEE (reference sequence). In nucleotides, the CDR3 is TGTGCCAGCAGCTTGCCGGGACGGAACACTGAAGCTTTCTTT. Translating gives CASSLPGRNTEAFF.

The gene calls are TRBV6-1 and TRBJ2-3; TRBD2 matches 13 bases. With 4 bases clipped from V and 5 bases from J, the junction kept 3 bases outside the gene matches. Germline assignment: CDR1 MNHNS and CDR2 SASEGT. The CDR3 runs 15 residues. The CDR3 loop reads CASSGLAGGGDTQYF. The CDR3 bases are TGTGCCAGCAGTGGACTAGCGGGGGGAGGAGATACGCAGTATTTT.

The chain links TRBV6-4 to TRBJ2-1; 14 nucleotides align to TRBD2. Germline CDR1 is MRHNA and CDR2 is SNTAGT. This CDR3 region has 15 residues. J was trimmed by 8 bases and V by 8 bases; bases with no gene match: 8. CDR3 nucleotides: TGTGCCAGCGCCGGACTAGCGGGAGGTCTCCATGAGCAGTTCTTC. It yields the protein CASAGLAGGLHEQFF.

The chain joins TRBV5-8 to TRBJ1-2; D is uncertain. The germline gives CDR1 SGHTS, CDR2 YDEGEE. V dropped 4 bases and J dropped 3 bases, with 19 bases sitting between them. The CDR3 runs 16 residues. CDR3 region: CASSPTLPFQDYGYTF. Written as DNA, the CDR3 is TGTGCCAGCAGCCCAACCCTTCCCTTTCAAGACTATGGCTACACCTTC.

The chain recombines TRBV5-4 with TRBJ1-1; D uncertain. Germline lookup yields CDR1 SGHNT and CDR2 YYREEE (reference sequence). Trimming took 4 bases from V and 4 from J, leaving 11 bases between them. The CDR3 contains 13 residues. For the CDR3, the DNA is TGTGCCAGCAGCCCCCGGGTTAGCACTGAAGCTTTCTTT. It encodes CASSPRVSTEAFF. The full variable domain, its missing parts supplied by reference TRBV5-4 and TRBJ1-1, is ETGVTQSPTHLIKTRGQQVTLRCSSQSGHNTVSWYQQALGQGPQFIFQYYREEENGRGNFPPRFSGLQFPNYSSELNVNALELDDSALYLCASSPRVSTEAFFGQGTRLTVV.

The chain links TRBV20-1 to TRBJ2-7, with D maybe TRBD2 (6 bases). Germline CDR1 is DFQATT and CDR2 is SNEGSKA (reference sequence). This CDR3 is built from 11 residues. Between the trimmed V and J ends, which lost 4 bases and 6 bases, there was a span of 10 bases. CDR3 in DNA: TGCAGTGCTACGGGGGAAACCGAGCAGTACTTC. Its translation: CSATGETEQYF.

As to this clone: The sample has other DNA sequences that encode this CDR3 too. The gene calls are TRBV5-1 and TRBJ2-3; the match to TRBD2 covers 7 bases. CDR1 is SGHRS, CDR2 YFSETQ, per germline. The trim removed 4 bases at V and 0 bases at J, leaving 2 bases unmatched. The CDR3 contains 14 residues. The CDR3 DNA reads TGCGCCAGCAGCCGCGGGGGTAGCACAGATACGCAGTATTTT. This codes for CASSRGGSTDTQYF.

This clone came up a few times. The V call is TRBV29-1, the J call TRBJ2-5; 9 nucleotides align to TRBD1. With 4 bases clipped from V and 5 bases from J, the junction kept 8 bases outside the gene matches. The germline V gene has CDR1 SQVTM and CDR2 ANQGSEA. The CDR3 totals 14 residues. The CDR3 sequence: CSVGWDRARETQYF. The CDR3 DNA reads TGCAGCGTTGGGTGGGACAGGGCTCGGGAGACCCAGTACTTC.

Only a few counts were recorded for this clone. The same CDR3 also results from other DNA sequences found in this sample. V gene TRBV14 combines with J gene TRBJ2-2; TRBD1 might be the D (6 bases). CDR3 size: 14 residues. The germline gives CDR1 SGHDN, CDR2 FVKESK. Between the trimmed V and J ends, which lost 4 bases and 7 bases, there was a span of 13 bases. This chain's CDR3 is CASSPTGLGGELFF. CDR3 in DNA: TGTGCCAGCAGCCCTACAGGGTTGGGCGGGGAGCTGTTTTTT.